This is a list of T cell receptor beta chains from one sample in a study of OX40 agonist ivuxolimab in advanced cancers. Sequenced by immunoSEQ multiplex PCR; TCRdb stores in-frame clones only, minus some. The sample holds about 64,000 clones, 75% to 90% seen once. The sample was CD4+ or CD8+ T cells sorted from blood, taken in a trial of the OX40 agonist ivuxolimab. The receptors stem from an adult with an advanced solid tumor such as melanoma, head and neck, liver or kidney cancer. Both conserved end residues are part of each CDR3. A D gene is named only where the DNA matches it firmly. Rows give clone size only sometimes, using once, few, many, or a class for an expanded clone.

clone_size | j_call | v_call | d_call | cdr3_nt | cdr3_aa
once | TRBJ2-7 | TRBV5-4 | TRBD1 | TGTGCCAGCAGCCGGGACAGCTACGAGCAGTACTTC | CASSRDSYEQYF
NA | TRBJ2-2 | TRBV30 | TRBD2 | TGTGCCTGGAAGCGGACTAGCGGGATTACCGGGGAGCTGTTTTTT | CAWKRTSGITGELFF
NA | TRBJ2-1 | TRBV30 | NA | TGTGCCTGGAGCTGGGCGGGGGAGCAGTTCTTC | CAWSWAGEQFF
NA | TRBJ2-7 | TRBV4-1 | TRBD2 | TGCGCCAGCAGCCAAGCCCCGGGACTAGGTGGCTACGAGCAGTACTTC | CASSQAPGLGGYEQYF
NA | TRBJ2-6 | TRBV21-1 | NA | TGTGCCAGCAGCAAACTGAGAACGATTCAAGAGGCCAACGTCCTGACTTTC | CASSKLRTIQEANVLTF
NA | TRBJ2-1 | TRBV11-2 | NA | TGTGCCAGCAGCTACTGGGGCAGCCTCAATGAGCAGTTCTTC | CASSYWGSLNEQFF
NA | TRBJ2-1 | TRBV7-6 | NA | TGTGCCAGCAGCCACCTAGAGGGTGAGCAGTTCTTC | CASSHLEGEQFF
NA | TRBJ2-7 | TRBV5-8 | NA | TGTGCCAGCAGCGGGCCCCTACCTTTGCAGTACTTC | CASSGPLPLQYF
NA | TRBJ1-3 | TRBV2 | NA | TGTGCCAGCAGTTGGGTCGACTCTGGAAACACCATATATTTT | CASSWVDSGNTIYF
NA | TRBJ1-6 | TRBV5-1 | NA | TGCGCCAGCAGCGGAGGACGGTGGGGGAATTCACCCCTCCACTTT | CASSGGRWGNSPLHF
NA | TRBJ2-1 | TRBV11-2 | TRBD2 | TGTGCCAGCAGCTTAGACCTCGGACTAGCGGGAGAAAATGAGCAGTTCTTC | CASSLDLGLAGENEQFF
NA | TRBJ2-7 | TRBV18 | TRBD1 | TGTGCCAGCTCATCAAGGGACAGGGACGAGCAGTACTTC | CASSSRDRDEQYF